The clone carrying this TCR beta chain was found many times. Its antigen is as yet unknown. The data were taken from a study of T cells in Graves' hyperthyroidism and ophthalmopathy. Germline-derived CDR1 and CDR2 are MNHNS and SASEGT. V shed 5 bases, J shed 0 bases, and the junction held 1 base outside the gene matches. The CDR3 has 15 residues. Patients showing uncontrolled infection, other autoimmune disease, pregnancy or lactation were ineligible. Clinical symptoms, serum thyroxine and TRAb, thyroid ultrasound and orbital computed tomography were used for the diagnoses. Study conclusions and caveats: Also found in blood were most expanded thyroid clonotypes above 0.001.

Amplification targeted TCR beta CDR3 regions from RNA transcripts. HTBI primers were used for first-round RT-PCR of the TCR CDR3. TCRdb reanalysed the multiplex PCR reads using MiXCR and keeps one entry per CDR3 protein. The top ten hold around 13% of the sample, which has 500,000 to 650,000 distinct CDR3 sequences, roughly 15% seen once. The sequenced sample was blood. The sequence was obtained from a woman aged 45-65 years with Graves' ophthalmopathy. The chain links TRBV6-1 to TRBJ2-1; 10 bases are shared with TRBD2. In DNA, the CDR3 is TGTGCCAGCAGTAAGCGGGAGGGCTCCTACAATGAGCAGTTCTTC. Its protein is CASSKREGSYNEQFF.